The 30 T cell receptor beta chains in this list originate from one sample, sequenced in a study of T cells in Graves' hyperthyroidism and ophthalmopathy. TCR beta CDR3 regions were amplified from RNA. Carried out on the TCR CDR3, a first-round RT-PCR used the HTBI primer set. MiXCR was run by TCRdb on the multiplex PCR reads, yielding one entry per CDR3 protein. There are about 380,000 distinct CDR3 sequences in the sample; under 20% occur only once, and 35% to 50% lies in the top ten. The sequenced sample consisted of blood. The receptors originated from a man between 18 and 35 years old with Graves' ophthalmopathy.

This clonotype was observed many times. CDR3 protein: CASSLKGELNTEAFF. Here the CDR3 DNA reads TGCGCCAGCAGTTTAAAAGGGGAATTGAACACTGAAGCTTTCTTT. The chain couples TRBV5-1 to TRBJ1-1, with D possibly being TRBD1 (5 bases). The CDR3 has 15 amino acids. Germline CDR1 is SGHRS and CDR2 is YFSETQ. The germline V and J ends were trimmed by 5 bases and 0 bases, with 14 bases remaining between them.

The chain carries TRBV9 and TRBJ2-5, with 8 bases that match TRBD2. The J segment lost 5 bases and the V segment lost 4 bases, leaving 4 bases of the junction unmatched. This CDR3 spans 13 amino acids. Germline assignment: CDR1 SGDLS and CDR2 YYNGEE. CDR3 residues: CASSPAGVETQYF. In DNA, the CDR3 is TGTGCCAGCAGCCCAGCGGGGGTTGAGACCCAGTACTTC.

The chain is built from TRBV5-5 and TRBJ2-1, with 9 positions matching TRBD1. Germline CDR1 reads SGHKS; CDR2 reads YYEKEE (reference sequence). The junction had 15 bases not matched to a gene; V was cut back by 4 bases and J by 10 bases. The CDR3 is 16 residues long. The CDR3 DNA is TGTGCCAGCAGCCCTCATCCGTTTGACAGGGGGGAGGAGCAGTTCTTC. It specifies CASSPHPFDRGEEQFF. Looking up the rest from reference TRBV5-5 and TRBJ2-1 gives the full variable domain: DAGVTQSPTHLIKTRGQQVTLRCSPISGHKSVSWYQQVLGQGPQFIFQYYEKEERGRGNFPDRFSARQFPNYSSELNVNALLLGDSALYLCASSPHPFDRGEEQFFGPGTRLTVL.

This clonotype was observed at least ten times. This chain links TRBV12-3 or TRBV12-4 with TRBJ1-1; D not certain. V was cut by 3 bases and J by 0 bases, with 11 bases left in between. The CDR3 totals 15 residues. The CDR3 DNA is TGTGCCAGCAGTTTTGGGGTTTCCCTGAACACTGAAGCTTTCTTT. Translated: CASSFGVSLNTEAFF.

This clonotype was detected only a few times. The rearrangement links TRBV20-1 to TRBJ1-2; 7 bases align to TRBD1. The V gene's germline CDR1 is DFQATT and CDR2 SNEGSKA (reference sequence). V was pared by 0 bases and J by 5 bases, with 15 bases of the junction left unmatched. The CDR3 loop spans 17 amino acids. CDR3 bases: TGCAGTGCTAGAGATCGGGGCTCCGGGACAGCAGGATATGGCTACACCTTC. Protein: CSARDRGSGTAGYGYTF.

V is TRBV4-1 and J is TRBJ1-2, with TRBD1 identical over 9 bases. V lost 1 base to trimming and J lost 8 bases; unmatched junction nucleotides: 11. This CDR3 spans 16 amino acids. Germline V gene lookup returns CDR1 MGHRA and CDR2 YSYEKL. Here the CDR3 reads CASSQVGQGLVHGYTF. The CDR3 region has the DNA TGCGCCAGCAGCCAAGTGGGACAGGGTCTGGTTCACGGCTACACCTTC.

Comment on this clonotype: A much larger clone differs from this one at a single base, so this may be a read error. The chain has TRBV7-8 and TRBJ1-1; no reliable D call. Germline assignment: CDR1 SGHVS and CDR2 FQNEAQ. The CDR3 has 15 amino acids. V lost 2 bases and J 1 base, leaving 11 bases between the germline ends. CDR3 in DNA: TGTGCCAGCAGCTTACCCTTAAGGTGGAACACTGAAGCTTTCTTT. Protein product: CASSLPLRWNTEAFF.

This clonotype was observed at least ten times. The CDR3 here is CSARDQIRRWQSGTEAFF. The CDR3, as DNA: TGCAGTGCTAGAGATCAAATTCGGCGGTGGCAGTCGGGCACTGAAGCTTTCTTT. The rearrangement joins TRBV20-1 to TRBJ1-1; no firm D call. The length of the CDR3 is 18 residues. V dropped 0 bases and J dropped 4 bases, with 24 bases sitting between them. Germline loops: CDR1 DFQATT, CDR2 SNEGSKA (reference sequence).

The J gene is TRBJ2-3, the V gene TRBV2; 13 bases are a match to TRBD2. With 6 bases clipped from V and 7 bases from J, the junction kept 7 bases outside the gene matches. Germline V gene lookup returns CDR1 SNHLY and CDR2 FYNNEI. The CDR3 consists of 15 residues. The CDR3, as DNA: TGTGCCAGCAGCGGACTAGCGGGGGCCCATTATACGCAGTATTTT. Amino acids: CASSGLAGAHYTQYF.

This clonotype was detected many times. This chain links TRBV9 with TRBJ1-2; D not certain. V lost 0 bases and J lost 6, with 15 bases in between. CDR1 and CDR2 (germline): SGDLS, YYNGEE. This CDR3 is 15 amino acids long. CDR3 amino acids: CASSVAGLDGNGYTF. CDR3 nucleotide sequence: TGTGCCAGCAGCGTAGCCGGACTGGATGGTAATGGCTACACCTTC.

The rearrangement joins TRBV19 to TRBJ2-3; 8 nucleotides align to TRBD2. The CDR3 runs 17 residues. V dropped 6 bases and J dropped 6; count of bases not matched to a gene: 17. Per germline, CDR1 LNHDA and CDR2 SQIVND (reference sequence). The CDR3 protein is CASSLRRGVAPRDTQYF. In DNA form, the CDR3 reads TGTGCCAGTAGCCTCCGGCGGGGGGTTGCCCCGAGGGATACGCAGTATTTT.

At least ten counts were recorded for this clonotype. The chain combines TRBV28 with TRBJ2-3; weak D call: TRBD1 (7 bases). Germline V lookup: CDR1 MDHEN, CDR2 SYDVKM. Trimming left V 5 bases short and J 3 bases short, with 21 bases between. The CDR3 contains 17 residues. CDR3 loop: CASSPMRGGGGTDTQYF. CDR3 sequence (DNA): TGTGCCAGCAGTCCAATGAGAGGAGGGGGCGGAACAGATACGCAGTATTTT.

The chain is built from TRBV5-1 and TRBJ2-1, with TRBD2 as a possible D gene (7 bases). Germline values: CDR1 SGHRS, CDR2 YFSETQ. There are 13 residues in the CDR3. V lost 2 bases, J lost 10 bases, and 13 bases lay in between. CDR3 coding DNA: TGCGCCAGCAGCTTCGGAGGGGGGGGGGAGCAGTTCTTC. Translation: CASSFGGGGEQFF. Filled out from reference TRBV5-1 and TRBJ2-1, the complete variable domain reads KAGVTQTPRYLIKTRGQQVTLSCSPISGHRSVSWYQQTPGQGLQFLFEYFSETQRNKGNFPGRFSGRQFSNSRSEMNVSTLELGDSALYLCASSFGGGGEQFFGPGTRLTVL.

This clonotype was detected many times. The chain is built from TRBV5-1 and TRBJ2-5; D is unclear. CDR1 is SGHRS, CDR2 YFSETQ, per germline. The length of the CDR3 is 13 residues. Trimming stripped 0 bases from V and 5 bases from J, with 8 bases between. The CDR3 DNA sequence: TGCGCCAGCAGCTTGGTAGAATGGGAGACCCAGTACTTC. Its protein product is CASSLVEWETQYF.

This clonotype was counted a few times. The V call is TRBV2, the J call TRBJ1-4; D perhaps matches TRBD1 (5 bases). Germline CDR1 reads SNHLY; CDR2 reads FYNNEI. The CDR3 covers 14 residues. V was clipped by 0 bases and J by 10 bases, with 12 bases between them. CDR3 in amino acids: CASSEALQGGKLFF. Written as DNA, the CDR3 is TGTGCCAGCAGTGAAGCGCTTCAGGGTGGAAAACTGTTTTTT.

This clonotype came up many times. The J gene is TRBJ1-4, the V gene TRBV3-1, with D unclear. Trimming shortened V by 5 bases and J by 8 bases, and 12 bases separated the two germline ends. This CDR3 is built from 13 residues. The germline CDR1 and CDR2 sequences are LGHDT and YNNKEL (reference sequence). CDR3 in DNA: TGTGCCAGCAGCGCGAGATCCGGCGAAAAACTGTTTTTT. Amino acid sequence: CASSARSGEKLFF.

In the case of this clonotype: Being one base from a much bigger clone, this may be a read error. The J gene is TRBJ2-1, the V gene TRBV7-6, with 10 bases lining up with TRBD2. CDR3 length equals 15 residues. Trimming removed 2 bases from V and 9 bases from J; junction bases left unmatched: 7. CDR1 SGHVS and CDR2 FNYEAQ come from the germline V gene. CDR3 protein: CASSLYSGGRGEQFF. CDR3 sequence (DNA): TGTGCCAGCAGCTTATATAGCGGGGGGCGGGGTGAGCAGTTCTTC.

This clonotype came up many times. The CDR3 nucleotides are TGCGCCAGCAGCCACGGGGGAGTTAGGACTGAAGCTTTCTTT. Translation gives CASSHGGVRTEAFF. The genes are TRBV5-1 and TRBJ1-1; a possible D gene is TRBD1 (5 bases). Trimming cost V 4 bases and J 5 bases, with 15 bases left between them. Germline CDR1 reads SGHRS; CDR2 reads YFSETQ. This CDR3 has 14 residues.

This chain connects TRBV25-1 to TRBJ1-2; no clear D. Per germline, CDR1 MGHDK and CDR2 SYGVNS. CDR3 length: 13 residues. Trimming pared 2 bases from V and 3 bases from J, leaving 7 bases between. The CDR3 DNA is TGTGCCAGCAGTGAACAGAATGACTATGGCTACACCTTC. Encoded protein: CASSEQNDYGYTF.

This clonotype was detected many times. The chain joins TRBV5-8 to TRBJ1-5, with 7 bases matching TRBD1. The CDR3 is 15 amino acids. Germline V gene data show CDR1 as SGHTS and CDR2 as YDEGEE. Trimming took 0 bases from V and 5 from J; bases not matched to a gene: 5. This chain's CDR3 is CASSLVWDSDQPQHF. CDR3 bases: TGTGCCAGCAGCTTGGTTTGGGACAGTGATCAGCCCCAGCATTTT.

The sample holds many counts of this clonotype. This chain joins TRBV3-1 and TRBJ1-2, with D maybe TRBD1 (6 bases). The germline V gene encodes CDR1 LGHDT and CDR2 YNNKEL (reference sequence). The V gene lost 4 bases and the J gene lost 8 bases, with 17 bases spanning the gap. This CDR3 spans 14 amino acids. The CDR3 here is CASSPYNRERGYTF. The CDR3 nucleotides are TGTGCCAGCAGCCCCTATAACAGGGAACGGGGCTACACCTTC.

At least ten counts were recorded for this clonotype. The chain employs TRBV5-1 and TRBJ1-5, with D possibly being TRBD1 (5 bases). The CDR3 totals 16 residues. Trimming pared 4 bases from V and 4 bases from J, leaving 18 bases between. Per germline, CDR1 SGHRS and CDR2 YFSETQ. The CDR3 region has the DNA TGCGCCAGCAGCATGGGGACCGGGACGGGGAATCAGCCCCAGCATTTT. This sequence encodes CASSMGTGTGNQPQHF.

As for this clonotype: A read error may produce the germline difference seen at one junction end. The rearrangement uses TRBV5-1 and TRBJ2-3, with unresolved D. This CDR3 has 11 amino acids. CDR1 is SGHRS and CDR2 is YFSETQ in the germline V gene. The DNA for the CDR3 is TGCGCCAGCAGCTTCACAGATGCGCAGTATTTT. This codes for CASSFTDAQYF.

This clonotype was counted ten times or more. This sequence joins TRBV12-3 or TRBV12-4 and TRBJ2-7; D gene uncertain. There are 12 residues in the CDR3. The ends were cut back, 5 bases at V and 3 bases at J, with 8 bases in the middle. As DNA, the CDR3 is TGTGCCAGCAGTACGGACCTCTACGAGCAGTACTTC. Encoded protein: CASSTDLYEQYF.

To note about this clonotype: A much larger clonotype is one base distant, so this may be a read error. The V call is TRBV27, the J call TRBJ1-2, with a possible D match to TRBD1 (5 bases). CDR1 and CDR2 from the germline V gene are MNHEY and SMNVEV (reference sequence). This CDR3 has 16 amino acids. CDR3 nucleotides: TGTGCCTGCAGTTTCACGGGGCAAGGGACGCTCTATGGCTACACCTTC. Translation: CACSFTGQGTLYGYTF.

This clonotype appeared many times. The chain recombines TRBV7-9 with TRBJ2-2; TRBD2 matches at 7 bases. Germline-derived CDR1 and CDR2 are SEHNR and FQNEAQ (reference sequence). Trimming removed 4 bases from V and 5 bases from J; junction bases left unmatched: 7. This CDR3 has 15 residues. The CDR3 DNA is TGTGCCAGCAGCTCCACCGGGACTAAGACCGGGGAGCTGTTTTTT. Translated: CASSSTGTKTGELFF.

This clonotype was detected only a few times. The V and J genes are TRBV29-1 and TRBJ2-7; D may correspond to TRBD1 or TRBD2 (5 bases each). This CDR3 comprises 13 residues. Germline values: CDR1 SQVTM, CDR2 ANQGSEA. V was trimmed by 6 bases and J by 2 bases, leaving 14 bases between them. CDR3 sequence: CSVPGTYTYEQYF. DNA of the CDR3: TGCAGCGTCCCCGGGACGTACACCTACGAGCAGTACTTC.

Note on this clonotype: A read error may explain this, as a much larger clone is one base away. The CDR3 here is CATSPGTALEQYF. In DNA form, the CDR3 reads TGTGCCACCAGTCCGGGGACGGCCCTCGAGCAGTACTTC. The rearrangement links TRBV6-1 to TRBJ2-7; tentatively, D is TRBD1 or TRBD2 (5 bases each). Per germline, CDR1 MNHNS and CDR2 SASEGT. This CDR3 contains 13 residues.

This clonotype has a handful of counts. The chain recombines TRBV12-3 or TRBV12-4 with TRBJ2-1, with D uncertain. Trimming took 3 bases from V and 9 from J, leaving 9 bases between them. The CDR3 length is 12 residues. The chain's CDR3 is CASSFRVREQFF. The CDR3 DNA sequence: TGTGCCAGCAGTTTTCGGGTTCGTGAGCAGTTCTTC.

This sequence joins TRBV6-2 or TRBV6-3 and TRBJ2-3; no reliable D call. V was cut by 7 bases and J by 8 bases, with 16 bases left in between. The CDR3 spans 13 residues. CDR1 and CDR2 (germline): MNHEY, SVGEGT. CDR3 amino acids: CASTMTPYGTQYF. DNA for the CDR3: TGTGCCAGCACTATGACCCCTTACGGTACGCAGTATTTT.